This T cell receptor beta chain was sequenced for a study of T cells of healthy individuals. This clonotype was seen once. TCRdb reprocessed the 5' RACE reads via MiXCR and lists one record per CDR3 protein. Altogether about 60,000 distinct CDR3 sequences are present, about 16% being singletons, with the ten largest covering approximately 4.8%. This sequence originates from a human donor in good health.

CDR3 DNA sequence: TGTGCCAGCAGCCAACCGTCGGTCAGCGAGCAGTACTTC. Translating gives CASSQPSVSEQYF. The chain couples TRBV4-2 to TRBJ2-7; D gene uncertain. This CDR3 has 13 amino acids. CDR1 is LGHNA and CDR2 is YNFKEQ in the germline V gene. Trimming left V 2 bases short and J 6 bases short, with 11 bases between.